The next 28 T cell receptor beta chains were all read from a single sample in a study of T cells in Graves' hyperthyroidism and ophthalmopathy. Researchers took RNA transcripts and amplified the TCR beta CDR3 regions from them. HTBI primers drove first-round RT-PCR of the TCR CDR3. TCRdb independently ran MiXCR on the multiplex PCR reads; one entry per CDR3 protein. This sample has over 350,000 distinct CDR3 sequences; more than 13% occur once, and the top ten carry 25% to 30%. What was sequenced was blood. These receptors came from a man aged 45 to 65 with Graves' ophthalmopathy.

With regard to this clonotype: A much larger clone sits a single nucleotide away, making a read error possible. The conserved phenylalanine or tryptophan normally closing the CDR3 is absent here, so this likely arose from a read error. The chain employs TRBV6-1 and TRBJ1-5; D may be TRBD1 (5 bases). The germline V and J ends were trimmed by 6 bases and 4 bases, with 10 bases remaining between them. Germline values: CDR1 MNHNS, CDR2 SASEGT. This CDR3 is 13 amino acids long. Written as DNA, the CDR3 is TGTGCCAGCAGGATGGACAAGAATCAGCCCCAGCATCTT. It encodes CASRMDKNQPQHL.

This clonotype was counted between two and nine times. The chain joins TRBV10-3 to TRBJ1-1, with D possibly matching TRBD1 (5 bases). CDR1 ENHRY and CDR2 SYGVKD come from the germline V gene. Trimming took off 9 bases at V and 1 base at J, with 15 bases between the two ends. This CDR3 comprises 14 residues. The CDR3 sequence: CAIQSRGPNTEAFF. CDR3 bases: TGTGCCATACAGTCGCGGGGCCCGAACACTGAAGCTTTCTTT.

This clonotype has ten or more counts. The chain recombines TRBV10-2 with TRBJ1-1, with a tentative D call TRBD1 (6 bases). Trimming removed 0 bases at V and 2 bases at J, with 13 bases between. The CDR3 totals 16 residues. Germline assignment: CDR1 WSHSY and CDR2 SAAADI. Here the CDR3 DNA reads TGCGCCAGCAGTGAGTCGAGATGGGGGGCAAACACTGAAGCTTTCTTT. Encoded protein: CASSESRWGANTEAFF.

This rearrangement joins TRBV20-1 to TRBJ2-2, with 11 bases that match TRBD2. The CDR3 length is 16 residues. V trimming: 3 bases; J trimming: 1 base; junction bases outside the gene matches: 4. The germline gives CDR1 DFQATT, CDR2 SNEGSKA (reference sequence). The CDR3 nucleotides are TGCAGTGCTAGTATAGCGGGAGGGGTGAACACCGGGGAGCTGTTTTTT. This gives the protein CSASIAGGVNTGELFF.

Turning to this clonotype: Likely a read error: the CDR3 ends without its conserved phenylalanine or tryptophan. The limits of the CDR3 on the DNA are not certain, so only TCRdb's listed CDR3 is given. This chain connects TRBV6-4 to TRBJ2-2; TRBD1, the table's D call, lacks a check against the DNA. Germline V CDR1 and CDR2: MRHNA, SNTAGT. 14 amino acids form the CDR3, both terminal residues included. This CDR3 is CASQGESNTGELSL.

This chain links TRBV4-1 with TRBJ2-1; 14 bases fit TRBD2. The CDR3 is 18 amino acids. With 1 base clipped from V and 6 bases from J, the junction kept 8 bases outside the gene matches. CDR1 is MGHRA, CDR2 YSYEKL, per germline. The CDR3 DNA reads TGCGCCAGCAGCCAAGTCGATATGGGACTAGCGGGAGCCAATGAGCAGTTCTTC. It is translated as CASSQVDMGLAGANEQFF.

V usage is TRBV6-1 and J usage is TRBJ2-4, with unresolved D. V shed 9 bases and J shed 0 bases, with 15 bases lying between them. The V gene's germline CDR1 is MNHNS and CDR2 SASEGT. The CDR3 has 15 residues. Here the CDR3 reads CASAASPQAKNIQYF. The DNA of the CDR3 is TGTGCCAGTGCTGCCAGTCCTCAAGCCAAAAACATTCAGTACTTC.

This clonotype was counted between two and nine times. A much larger clonotype is one base distant, so this may be a read error. V usage is TRBV2 and J usage is TRBJ1-5; no clear D gene. Germline CDR1 reads SNHLY; CDR2 reads FYNNEI. The CDR3 loop spans 15 amino acids. The CDR3 coding sequence is TGTACCAGCAGTGATATTTCCCGGCTCAATCAGCCCCAGCATTTT. Translated, it gives CTSSDISRLNQPQHF.

This clonotype was counted at least ten times. The rearrangement links TRBV11-3 to TRBJ2-7; 8 bases are shared with TRBD1. CDR1 is SGHNT and CDR2 is YENEEA in the germline V gene. After removal of 5 bases from V and 3 bases from J, the junction contained 12 bases not matched to a gene. The length of the CDR3 is 16 residues. This chain's CDR3 is CASSAYDDRGLYEQYF. CDR3 nucleotide sequence: TGTGCCAGCAGCGCCTACGACGACAGGGGTCTCTACGAGCAGTACTTC. Drawing the rest from reference TRBV11-3 and TRBJ2-7, the complete variable domain is EAGVVQSPRYKIIEKKQPVAFWCNPISGHNTLYWYLQNLGQGPELLIRYENEEAVDDSQLPKDRFSAERLKGVDSTLKIQPAELGDSAVYLCASSAYDDRGLYEQYFGPGTRLTVT.

This clonotype came up many times. The chain recombines TRBV20-1 with TRBJ2-1, with 7 bases matching TRBD2. The V gene end was trimmed by 3 bases and the J gene end by 0 bases; junction bases not matched to a gene: 5. This CDR3 is built from 15 residues. The germline V gene has CDR1 DFQATT and CDR2 SNEGSKA (reference sequence). CDR3: CSARIPGGSYNEQFF. The DNA of the CDR3 is TGCAGTGCTAGGATCCCGGGAGGCTCCTACAATGAGCAGTTCTTC.

This clonotype has just a few counts. V usage is TRBV5-1 and J usage is TRBJ1-2, with 9 bases lining up with TRBD1. The CDR3 is made up of 15 amino acids. J gave up 1 base and V 4 bases, and 5 bases lay outside the gene matches. Germline assignment: CDR1 SGHRS and CDR2 YFSETQ. The CDR3 is CASSRDRALNYGYTF. Written as DNA, the CDR3 is TGCGCCAGCAGCAGGGACAGGGCTCTTAACTATGGCTACACCTTC.

This clonotype occurred many times. This chain joins TRBV7-2 and TRBJ1-3; D not resolved. Trimming removed 2 bases from V and 8 bases from J, with 10 bases in between. Germline-derived CDR1 and CDR2 are SGHTA and FQGNSA. This CDR3 contains 13 residues. The CDR3 sequence: CASSLSSADTIYF. DNA of the CDR3: TGTGCCAGCAGCTTATCGTCGGCGGACACCATATATTTT.

Ten or more counts support this clonotype. The CDR3 coding sequence is TGTGCCAGCAGTTTCGCCGAAGGCGGAGGGTACAATGAGCAGTTCTTC. Amino acids: CASSFAEGGGYNEQFF. The rearrangement joins TRBV27 to TRBJ2-1; possible D gene TRBD2, 6 bases. The CDR3 loop spans 16 amino acids. From germline, CDR1 is MNHEY and CDR2 SMNVEV (reference sequence). The ends were cut back, 3 bases at V and 4 bases at J, with 16 bases in the middle.

This clonotype was counted a few times. This chain connects TRBV5-1 to TRBJ2-3; D is perhaps TRBD1 or TRBD2 (5 bases each). Germline CDR1 is SGHRS and CDR2 is YFSETQ. The CDR3 spans 13 residues. V was shortened by 8 bases and J by 0 bases, with 10 bases between the two germline ends. The DNA of the CDR3 is TGCGCCAGTTACCGGGACAGCACAGATACGCAGTATTTT. Amino acids: CASYRDSTDTQYF. The variable domain in full, completed from reference TRBV5-1 and TRBJ2-3, reads KAGVTQTPRYLIKTRGQQVTLSCSPISGHRSVSWYQQTPGQGLQFLFEYFSETQRNKGNFPGRFSGRQFSNSRSEMNVSTLELGDSALYLCASYRDSTDTQYFGPGTRLTVL.

The chain uses TRBV29-1 and TRBJ2-3; 7 nucleotides line up with TRBD1. Germline lookup yields CDR1 SQVTM and CDR2 ANQGSEA. Unmatched junction bases numbered 4, after V lost 6 bases and J lost 4 bases. The CDR3 contains 12 residues. The chain's CDR3 is CSVEGASDTQYF. The CDR3 DNA sequence: TGCAGCGTCGAGGGGGCCTCAGATACGCAGTATTTT.

This clonotype was picked up many times. The rearrangement uses TRBV29-1 and TRBJ1-1; D uncertain. The germline gives CDR1 SQVTM, CDR2 ANQGSEA. Trimming took 5 bases from V and 1 from J, leaving 11 bases between them. The CDR3 runs 13 residues. CDR3 coding DNA: TGCAGCGTTATCAGAAAAGAGAACACTGAAGCTTTCTTT. Amino acid sequence: CSVIRKENTEAFF.

V usage is TRBV6-1 and J usage is TRBJ2-1, with D perhaps matching TRBD2 (6 bases). The CDR3 is made up of 16 amino acids. The V gene's germline CDR1 is MNHNS and CDR2 SASEGT. V gave up 3 bases and J gave up 8 bases, with 20 bases separating them. CDR3 sequence: CASSEVRGVREYEQFF. CDR3 sequence (DNA): TGTGCCAGCAGTGAGGTCCGGGGCGTGCGGGAATATGAGCAGTTCTTC.

The V gene is TRBV18, the J gene TRBJ2-3, with 11 bases that match TRBD2. This CDR3 region has 18 residues. Germline CDR1 and CDR2: KGHSH and LQKENI. V lost 3 bases to trimming and J lost 0 bases; unmatched junction nucleotides: 8. The CDR3 loop reads CASSPLAGGPTSTDTQYF. The CDR3 coding sequence is TGTGCCAGCTCACCCCTAGCGGGAGGTCCTACTAGCACAGATACGCAGTATTTT.

Regarding this clonotype: It may be a read error: a sequence one base away is much more abundant. The rearrangement links TRBV29-1 to TRBJ1-1; D call uncertain. The germline gives CDR1 SQVTM, CDR2 ANQGSEA. This CDR3 has 13 residues. The CDR3 loop reads CSIEGAGNTEAFF. The DNA of the CDR3 is TGCAGCATTGAAGGTGCGGGGAACACTGAAGCTTTCTTT.

The V and J genes are TRBV20-1 and TRBJ2-4; D call uncertain. The CDR3 covers 12 residues. V was pared by 6 bases and J by 4 bases, with 10 bases between. Germline values: CDR1 DFQATT, CDR2 SNEGSKA (reference sequence). CDR3 DNA sequence: TGCAGTGCATTTGACTCGAAAAACATTCAGTACTTC. This gives the protein CSAFDSKNIQYF.

The CDR3 DNA is TGTGCCAGCAGTTACTCGCAGGGGGGCACCGGGGAGCTGTTTTTT. It encodes CASSYSQGGTGELFF. This rearrangement joins TRBV6-2 or TRBV6-3 to TRBJ2-2; possible D gene TRBD1, 7 bases. The CDR3 contains 15 residues. Germline V gene data show CDR1 as MNHEY and CDR2 as SVGEGT. Trimming removed 0 bases at V and 4 bases at J, with 9 bases between.

The chain carries TRBV29-1 and TRBJ1-3, with 9 nucleotides matching TRBD1. J gave up 2 bases and V 6 bases, and 5 bases lay outside the gene matches. The CDR3 is 14 residues long. From germline, CDR1 is SQVTM and CDR2 ANQGSEA. CDR3 amino acids: CSVGNRGPGNTIYF. In DNA form, the CDR3 reads TGCAGCGTAGGTAACAGGGGGCCTGGAAACACCATATATTTT. Supplemented by reference TRBV29-1 and TRBJ1-3, the full variable domain reads SAVISQKPSRDICQRGTSLTIQCQVDSQVTMMFWYRQQPGQSLTLIATANQGSEATYESGFVIDKFPISRPNLTFSTLTVSNMSPEDSSIYLCSVGNRGPGNTIYFGEGSWLTVV.

The V and J genes are TRBV30 and TRBJ2-3, with 7 bases fitting TRBD2. Germline V lookup: CDR1 GTSNPN, CDR2 SVGIG (reference sequence). The CDR3 has 12 residues. Losses at the gene ends were 6 bases for V and 0 bases for J; bases not matched to a gene: 0. Here the CDR3 DNA reads TGTGCCTGTAGCGGGAGCACAGATACGCAGTATTTT. Its translation: CACSGSTDTQYF.

This clonotype was seen only once. The rearrangement uses TRBV6-1 and TRBJ2-2; possible D gene TRBD2, 6 bases. This CDR3 is 13 amino acids long. Germline V CDR1 and CDR2: MNHNS, SASEGT. Trimming removed 6 bases from V and 8 bases from J, with 13 bases in between. In nucleotides, the CDR3 is TGTGCCAGCAGACAAGTCCGGGGGGGGGAGCTGTTTTTT. Protein product: CASRQVRGGELFF.

This clonotype was seen repeatedly, ten times or more. CDR3 DNA: TGTGCCAGCAGCTTGTCCGACGGGGCCAAAAACATTCAGTACTTC. This encodes CASSLSDGAKNIQYF. The chain employs TRBV11-1 and TRBJ2-4; D not certain. Germline V gene sequence: CDR1 SGHAT, CDR2 FQDESV (reference sequence). The CDR3 is made up of 15 amino acids. The ends were cut back, 3 bases at V and 1 base at J, with 10 bases in the middle.

This clonotype was observed a few times. The CDR3 DNA reads as TGTGCCAGCAGCTTAGGACTCCAGTCGTACGAGCAGTACTTC. As protein: CASSLGLQSYEQYF. This chain links TRBV11-2 with TRBJ2-7; D is unclear. This CDR3 has 14 amino acids. Germline CDR1 is SGHAT and CDR2 is FQNNGV. Trimming removed 1 base from V and 4 bases from J, with 11 bases in between.

V gene TRBV9 combines with J gene TRBJ2-1, with D possibly being TRBD2 (7 bases). The ends were cut back, 6 bases at V and 8 bases at J, with 18 bases in the middle. Germline CDR1 SGDLS, CDR2 YYNGEE. This CDR3 is built from 14 residues. In DNA form, the CDR3 reads TGTGCCAGCAAGCCTCTGGGGGGGCGGGATGAGCAGTTCTTC. Its translation is CASKPLGGRDEQFF.

About this clonotype: Its ends do not fully match the called genes, so a read error is possible. The chain employs TRBV18 and TRBJ2-5, with a tentative D call TRBD1 (6 bases). Germline V lookup: CDR1 KGHSH, CDR2 LQKENI. CDR3 length equals 14 residues. Here the CDR3 DNA reads TGTGCCAACTCACCCATAGTCAGGGGAGAGACCCAGTACTTC. The encoded protein is CANSPIVRGETQYF. The full variable domain, rest sourced from reference TRBV18 and TRBJ2-5, is NAGVMQNPRHLVRRRGQEARLRCSPMKGHSHVYWYRQLPEEGLKFMVYLQKENIIDESGMPKERFSAEFPKEGPSILRIQQVVRGDSAAYFCANSPIVRGETQYFGPGTRLLVL.